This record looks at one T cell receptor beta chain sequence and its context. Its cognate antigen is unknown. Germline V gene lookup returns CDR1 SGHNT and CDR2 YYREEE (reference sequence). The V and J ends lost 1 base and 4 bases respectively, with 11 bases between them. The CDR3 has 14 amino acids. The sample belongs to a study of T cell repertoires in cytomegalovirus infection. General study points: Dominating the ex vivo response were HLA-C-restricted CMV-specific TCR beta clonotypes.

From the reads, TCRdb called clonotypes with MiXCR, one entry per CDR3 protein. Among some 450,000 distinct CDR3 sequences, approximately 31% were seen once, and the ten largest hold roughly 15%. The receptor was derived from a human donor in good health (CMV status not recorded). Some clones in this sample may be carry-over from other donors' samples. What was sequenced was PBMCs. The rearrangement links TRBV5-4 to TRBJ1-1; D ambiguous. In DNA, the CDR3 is TGTGCCAGCAGCTTGAGAGGGTGGGGCACTGAAGCTTTCTTT. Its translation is CASSLRGWGTEAFF.